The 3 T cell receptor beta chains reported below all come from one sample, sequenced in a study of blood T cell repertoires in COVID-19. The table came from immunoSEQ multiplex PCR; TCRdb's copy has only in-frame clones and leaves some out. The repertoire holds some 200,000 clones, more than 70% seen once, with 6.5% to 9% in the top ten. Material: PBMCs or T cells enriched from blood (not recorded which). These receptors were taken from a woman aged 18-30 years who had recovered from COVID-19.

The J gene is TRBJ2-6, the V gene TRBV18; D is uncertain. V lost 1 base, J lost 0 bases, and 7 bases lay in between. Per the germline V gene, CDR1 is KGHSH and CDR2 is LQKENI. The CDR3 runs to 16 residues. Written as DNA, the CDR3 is TGTGCCAGCTCACCACTCACAGCCTCTGGGGCCAACGTCCTGACTTTC. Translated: CASSPLTASGANVLTF.

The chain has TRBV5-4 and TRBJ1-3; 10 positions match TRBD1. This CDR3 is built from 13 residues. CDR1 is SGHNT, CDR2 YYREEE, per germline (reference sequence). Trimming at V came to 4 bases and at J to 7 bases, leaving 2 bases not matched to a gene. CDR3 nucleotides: TGTGCCAGCAGCGTGGGACAGGGGAACACCATATATTTT. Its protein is CASSVGQGNTIYF.

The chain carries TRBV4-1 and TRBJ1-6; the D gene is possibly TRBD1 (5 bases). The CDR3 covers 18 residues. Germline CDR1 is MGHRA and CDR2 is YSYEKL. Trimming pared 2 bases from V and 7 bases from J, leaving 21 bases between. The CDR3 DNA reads TGCGCCAGCAGCCAACCGATTGGTCCCAGCGGGGCAAATTCACCCCTCCACTTT. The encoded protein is CASSQPIGPSGANSPLHF.